The 30 T cell receptor beta chains listed next were all sequenced from one sample in a study of T cells in Graves' hyperthyroidism and ophthalmopathy. RNA transcripts provided the source from which TCR beta CDR3 regions were amplified. Using the HTBI primer set, a first-round RT-PCR was run on the TCR CDR3. One entry per CDR3 protein, called by TCRdb with MiXCR from the multiplex PCR reads. The table records a few hundred thousand distinct CDR3 sequences, 15% to 19% of them present only once. The specimen was blood. These receptors were taken from a woman aged 25 to 39 with Graves' hyperthyroidism.

This clonotype occurred a few times. The chain employs TRBV7-9 and TRBJ1-2, with D unresolved. V was trimmed by 10 bases and J by 1 base, leaving 13 bases between them. The length of the CDR3 is 13 residues. Germline lookup yields CDR1 SEHNR and CDR2 FQNEAQ (reference sequence). The CDR3 nucleotides are TGTGCCACCGAACAGAGCTTTAACTATGGCTACACCTTC. Translated: CATEQSFNYGYTF.

This clonotype has only a few counts. V gene TRBV20-1 combines with J gene TRBJ2-1, with 11 bases identical to TRBD2. V lost 1 base and J lost 9; bases outside the gene matches: 5. Germline values: CDR1 DFQATT, CDR2 SNEGSKA (reference sequence). The CDR3 spans 14 residues. Here the CDR3 DNA reads TGCAGTGCTAGAGGGGGACTAGCGGTCGGTGAGCAGTTCTTC. The encoded protein is CSARGGLAVGEQFF.

This clonotype was counted ten times or more. The chain employs TRBV7-9 and TRBJ1-1, with D perhaps TRBD1 (6 bases). CDR3 size: 15 residues. The germline gives CDR1 SEHNR, CDR2 FQNEAQ (reference sequence). V was trimmed by 7 bases and J by 1 base, leaving 16 bases between them. CDR3 bases: TGTGCCAGCATCCTCCCGGGACAACCGAACACTGAAGCTTTCTTT. This encodes CASILPGQPNTEAFF.

V and J are TRBV7-9 and TRBJ2-2; 10 bases are shared with TRBD1. The germline CDR1 and CDR2 sequences are SEHNR and FQNEAQ (reference sequence). The J segment lost 3 bases and the V segment lost 9 bases, leaving 7 bases of the junction unmatched. CDR3 length: 15 residues. The CDR3 sequence: CASGQGVWDTGELFF. The CDR3 nucleotides read TGTGCCAGTGGACAGGGGGTATGGGACACCGGGGAGCTGTTTTTT.

This clonotype was picked up a small number of times. J is TRBJ2-7 and V is TRBV7-9, with D possibly being TRBD1 or TRBD2 (7 bases each). CDR1 and CDR2 (germline): SEHNR, FQNEAQ (reference sequence). CDR3 size: 15 residues. Trimming cost V 7 bases and J 0 bases, with 16 bases left between them. CDR3 nucleotide sequence: TGTGCCAGCAACAGACAGGGCGGGAGCTCCTACGAGCAGTACTTC. Its protein product is CASNRQGGSSYEQYF. Supplemented by reference TRBV7-9 and TRBJ2-7, the full variable domain reads DTGVSQNPRHKITKRGQNVTFRCDPISEHNRLYWYRQTLGQGPEFLTYFQNEAQLEKSRLLSDRFSAERPKGSFSTLEIQRTEQGDSAMYLCASNRQGGSSYEQYFGPGTRLTVT.

The table lists this clonotype with a few counts. The chain uses TRBV10-3 and TRBJ2-7; 11 nucleotides line up with TRBD2. This CDR3 has 15 residues. J was trimmed by 3 bases and V by 6 bases; bases with no gene match: 7. The germline V gene has CDR1 ENHRY and CDR2 SYGVKD. CDR3 bases: TGTGCCATCAGGTCGACTAGCGGGGATTTCTACGAGCAGTACTTC. Its protein product is CAIRSTSGDFYEQYF.

This clonotype was found many times. The CDR3 nucleotides read TGTGCCAGCAGTTACCCGGGACTAGCGGGTGTCAATGAGCAGTTCTTC. Its protein product is CASSYPGLAGVNEQFF. J is TRBJ2-1 and V is TRBV6-2 or TRBV6-3, with 12 bases lining up with TRBD2. Germline assignment: CDR1 MNHEY and CDR2 SVGEGT. V was clipped by 2 bases and J by 6 bases; unmatched bases: 5. The CDR3 extends over 16 amino acids.

This clonotype was seen ten or more times. The V gene is TRBV30, the J gene TRBJ1-4; D is unresolved. V gave up 2 bases and J gave up 0 bases, with 13 bases separating them. Germline values: CDR1 GTSNPN, CDR2 SVGIG (reference sequence). The length of the CDR3 is 16 residues. CDR3 coding DNA: TGTGCCTGGAGTAAGACGGAATCTGCAACTAATGAAAAACTGTTTTTT. This codes for CAWSKTESATNEKLFF.

In DNA, the CDR3 is TGTGCCAGCAGTTACGAGTGGGACCATGAGCAGTTCTTC. As protein: CASSYEWDHEQFF. V usage is TRBV6-2 or TRBV6-3 and J usage is TRBJ2-1; D is possibly TRBD1 or TRBD2 (5 bases each). Trimming took off 2 bases at V and 8 bases at J, with 10 bases between the two ends. The CDR3 runs 13 residues. Germline lookup yields CDR1 MNHEY and CDR2 SVGEGT.

This clonotype occurred many times. V and J are TRBV6-1 and TRBJ1-1; D may be TRBD1 (5 bases). The V end was cut by 1 base, the J end by 4 bases, with 13 bases between. Germline V CDR1 and CDR2: MNHNS, SASEGT. The CDR3 extends over 15 amino acids. This chain's CDR3 is CASSEDWGRSTEAFF. In nucleotides, the CDR3 is TGTGCCAGCAGTGAAGATTGGGGACGGAGCACTGAAGCTTTCTTT.

This clonotype was observed at least ten times. This chain uses TRBV28 with TRBJ2-7, with unresolved D. The germline V gene has CDR1 MDHEN and CDR2 SYDVKM. V was clipped by 5 bases and J by 3 bases, with 5 bases between them. This CDR3 has 11 residues. The CDR3, as DNA: TGTGCCAGCAGTGACCACTACGAGCAGTACTTC. It encodes CASSDHYEQYF.

The chain has TRBV12-5 and TRBJ2-1, with 7 bases aligning to TRBD1. The germline V gene encodes CDR1 LGHNT and CDR2 FRNRAP. The CDR3 is made up of 14 amino acids. With V trimmed by 5 bases and J by 6 bases, 7 bases remained unmatched. The chain's CDR3 is CASGRQGRGNEQFF. CDR3 sequence (DNA): TGTGCTAGTGGTCGACAGGGCCGGGGCAATGAGCAGTTCTTC.

V gene TRBV27 combines with J gene TRBJ2-7; TRBD1 might be the D (5 bases). Germline CDR1 MNHEY, CDR2 SMNVEV (reference sequence). This CDR3 spans 17 amino acids. The ends were cut back, 3 bases at V and 0 bases at J, with 18 bases in the middle. CDR3 sequence (DNA): TGTGCCAGCAGTTTTAAAGTAACAGGAAAAGACTCCTACGAGCAGTACTTC. Amino acids: CASSFKVTGKDSYEQYF.

Turning to this clonotype: A much larger clone differs by one base, so this may be a read error. The chain combines TRBV12-3 or TRBV12-4 with TRBJ2-1; 7 bases are shared with TRBD1. The last part of the DNA fits TRBJ2-7 better; the J call may be wrong. The CDR3 consists of 13 residues. CDR3 region: CASTRQGLNEQYF. The CDR3 nucleotides read TGTGCCAGCACGCGACAGGGTTTGAATGAGCAGTACTTC.

The genes are TRBV25-1 and TRBJ2-5; 8 nucleotides line up with TRBD2. The CDR3 covers 15 residues. V lost 4 bases to trimming and J lost 3 bases; unmatched junction nucleotides: 7. The germline V gene has CDR1 MGHDK and CDR2 SYGVNS. In nucleotides, the CDR3 is TGTGCCAGCAGTGGTTACGGGACTAGAGAAGAGACCCAGTACTTC. Translation gives CASSGYGTREETQYF.

This clonotype appeared many times. V and J are TRBV7-9 and TRBJ1-2; D is uncertain. Germline CDR1 and CDR2: SEHNR and FQNEAQ (reference sequence). Trimming removed 2 bases from V and 1 base from J, with 29 bases in between. The CDR3 has 21 residues. The CDR3: CASSLSTVNGVRLFDNYGYTF. CDR3 nucleotides: TGTGCCAGCAGCTTATCAACGGTGAATGGCGTTCGTTTATTTGATAACTATGGCTACACCTTC.

This clonotype was detected many times. The chain has TRBV5-1 and TRBJ1-1; 7 bases align to TRBD1. The CDR3 runs to 18 residues. Germline CDR1 is SGHRS and CDR2 is YFSETQ. V gave up 4 bases and J gave up 4 bases; unmatched junction bases: 19. CDR3 DNA: TGCGCCAGCAGCCAGTGGAATTCGACAGGGTCCCTTAGCACTGAAGCTTTCTTT. Its protein is CASSQWNSTGSLSTEAFF.

This clonotype was found a few times. The rearrangement links TRBV9 to TRBJ2-3; D ambiguous. CDR1 is SGDLS and CDR2 is YYNGEE in the germline V gene. The CDR3 has 16 amino acids. V was shortened by 1 base and J by 1 base, with 13 bases between the two germline ends. The DNA for the CDR3 is TGTGCCAGCAGCGTACGAAGTGTGGCGGGCACAGATACGCAGTATTTT. It yields the protein CASSVRSVAGTDTQYF.

In this sample, this clonotype turned up a few times. The rearrangement joins TRBV28 to TRBJ2-7; D gene uncertain. The germline CDR1 and CDR2 sequences are MDHEN and SYDVKM. Between the trimmed V and J ends, which lost 2 bases and 6 bases, there was a span of 5 bases. The CDR3 has 11 residues. CDR3 in amino acids: CASSLIFEQYF. For the CDR3, the DNA is TGTGCCAGCAGTTTAATTTTCGAGCAGTACTTC.

The genes are TRBV5-4 and TRBJ1-4; D not certain. V was clipped by 6 bases and J by 3 bases, with 12 bases between them. This CDR3 region has 14 residues. The germline V gene has CDR1 SGHNT and CDR2 YYREEE (reference sequence). CDR3: CASTDPLSNEKLFF. CDR3 bases: TGTGCCAGCACCGACCCGCTGTCTAATGAAAAACTGTTTTTT.

V is TRBV27 and J is TRBJ2-3, with 14 bases fitting TRBD2. The germline CDR1 and CDR2 sequences are MNHEY and SMNVEV (reference sequence). This CDR3 is 19 amino acids long. V trimming: 6 bases; J trimming: 6 bases; junction bases outside the gene matches: 17. The CDR3 coding sequence is TGTGCCAGCAGGACACAACCGGGACTAGCGGGAGCCCGGGGGGATACGCAGTATTTT. Amino acid sequence: CASRTQPGLAGARGDTQYF.

This clonotype was detected only a few times. The genes are TRBV9 and TRBJ2-3; D ambiguous. This CDR3 region has 14 residues. Germline V gene lookup returns CDR1 SGDLS and CDR2 YYNGEE. V lost 0 bases to trimming and J lost 6 bases, with 11 bases between them. The CDR3 sequence is CASSVDLGSDTQYF. CDR3 in DNA: TGTGCCAGCAGCGTAGATCTGGGCTCGGATACGCAGTATTTT.

A single count supports this clonotype. V is TRBV20-1 and J is TRBJ2-3, with 10 bases matching TRBD2. Germline V gene data show CDR1 as DFQATT and CDR2 as SNEGSKA (reference sequence). The CDR3 consists of 15 residues. Losses at the gene ends were 6 bases for V and 4 bases for J; bases not matched to a gene: 10. CDR3 sequence: CSAPLAGVFPDTQYF. The DNA of the CDR3 is TGCAGTGCCCCCCTAGCGGGAGTTTTCCCAGATACGCAGTATTTT.

Concerning this clonotype itself: A much bigger clone sits one base away, suggesting this may be a read error. The chain is built from TRBV15 and TRBJ2-5; perhaps D is TRBD1 or TRBD2 (5 bases each). V was shortened by 3 bases and J by 0 bases, with 11 bases between the two germline ends. CDR3 length: 15 amino acids. Germline V gene lookup returns CDR1 LNHNV and CDR2 YYDKDF (reference sequence). This CDR3 reads CATSSARGYQETQYF. CDR3 in DNA: TGTGCCACCAGCAGCGCTCGGGGCTACCAAGAGACCCAGTACTTC.

This clonotype was seen repeatedly, ten times or more. The J gene is TRBJ2-2, the V gene TRBV27, with 9 bases that match TRBD2. V lost 6 bases to trimming and J lost 1 base; unmatched junction nucleotides: 3. Germline CDR1 is MNHEY and CDR2 is SMNVEV (reference sequence). This CDR3 is built from 15 residues. CDR3: CASRETSGNTGELFF. CDR3 bases: TGTGCCAGCAGGGAGACTAGCGGGAACACCGGGGAGCTGTTTTTT.

Many counts were recorded for this clonotype. V and J are TRBV11-2 and TRBJ2-1; 10 bases fit TRBD2. CDR1 is SGHAT and CDR2 is FQNNGV in the germline V gene. The CDR3 totals 17 residues. V gave up 3 bases and J gave up 3 bases; unmatched junction bases: 8. The CDR3 reads CASSFRPGTSDYNEQFF. The CDR3 nucleotides are TGTGCCAGCAGCTTCAGACCCGGGACTAGCGACTACAATGAGCAGTTCTTC.

This clonotype was found many times. CDR3 protein: CASSLGLAGSLDEQFF. The CDR3 nucleotides read TGTGCCAGCAGCTTGGGACTAGCGGGATCTCTCGATGAGCAGTTCTTC. The chain has TRBV7-3 and TRBJ2-1; 13 nucleotides align to TRBD2. This CDR3 contains 16 residues. Germline assignment: CDR1 SGHTA and CDR2 FQGTGA. V was clipped by 3 bases and J by 8 bases; unmatched bases: 7.

V is TRBV5-1 and J is TRBJ1-1; the D gene is possibly TRBD1 (5 bases). The germline CDR1 and CDR2 sequences are SGHRS and YFSETQ. This CDR3 contains 15 residues. The V gene lost 2 bases and the J gene lost 0 bases, with 11 bases spanning the gap. The CDR3 region is CASSLTGEMNTEAFF. Written as DNA, the CDR3 is TGCGCCAGCAGCTTAACAGGTGAGATGAACACTGAAGCTTTCTTT.

This clonotype has only one observation. The J gene is TRBJ2-7, the V gene TRBV5-4, with 12 bases matching TRBD2. Germline CDR1 SGHNT, CDR2 YYREEE (reference sequence). The CDR3 is 15 amino acids. V shed 6 bases and J 2 bases; nucleotides not matched to a gene: 6. CDR3 sequence (DNA): TGTGCCAGCACCGCCGGACTAGCGGGAACCTACGAGCAGTACTTC. This translates into CASTAGLAGTYEQYF.

This rearrangement joins TRBV7-8 to TRBJ2-7, with TRBD2 matching over 7 bases. V dropped 1 base and J dropped 3; count of bases not matched to a gene: 6. The CDR3 is 15 residues long. CDR1 is SGHVS and CDR2 is FQNEAQ in the germline V gene. The CDR3 here is CASSLVSSGIYEQYF. The CDR3 nucleotides are TGTGCCAGCAGCTTAGTGTCTAGCGGTATCTACGAGCAGTACTTC.